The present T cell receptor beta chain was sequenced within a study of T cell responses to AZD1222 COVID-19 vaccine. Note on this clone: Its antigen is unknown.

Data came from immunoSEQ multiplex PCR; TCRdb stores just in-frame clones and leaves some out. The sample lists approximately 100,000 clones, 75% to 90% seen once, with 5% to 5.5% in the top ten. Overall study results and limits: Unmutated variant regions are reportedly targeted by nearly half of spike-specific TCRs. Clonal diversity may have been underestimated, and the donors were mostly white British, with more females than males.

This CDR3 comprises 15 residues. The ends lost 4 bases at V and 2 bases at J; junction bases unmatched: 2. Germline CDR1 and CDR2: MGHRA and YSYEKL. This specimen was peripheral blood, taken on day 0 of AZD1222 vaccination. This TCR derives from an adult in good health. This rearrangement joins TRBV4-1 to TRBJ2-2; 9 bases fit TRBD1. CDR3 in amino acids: CASSRGQGNTGELFF. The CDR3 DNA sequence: TGCGCCAGCAGCCGGGGACAGGGAAACACCGGGGAGCTGTTTTTT.